This T cell receptor (beta chain) came from a study of blood T cells in healthy people across ages. Whole-study results and caveats: The diversity estimates, figures obtained from one million T cells, were considered underestimates. The percentage of naive T cells correlated strongly with TCR beta diversity.

Individuals who donated were healthy Caucasians from Russia aged about 6 to 90. With a J-beta primer mix and a sample-barcoded 5' primer, a second PCR ran roughly 7 to 11 cycles. There were at least 2.5 million CDR3-containing paired-end reads obtained from each sample. MiXCR, applied by TCRdb to the 5' RACE reads, yields one record per CDR3 protein. The table has about a million distinct CDR3 sequences, just over 50% seen once. This clonotype turned up a few times. Its cognate antigen is unknown. The sample taken for sequencing was blood. The TCR originated in a woman in her sixties or seventies in good health.

In DNA form, the CDR3 reads TGTGCCAGCAGCTACCGGGCTGCTCTGGGGAATGAAAAACTGTTTTTT. It yields the protein CASSYRAALGNEKLFF. The chain recombines TRBV12-3 or TRBV12-4 with TRBJ1-4; D unclear. The CDR3 consists of 16 residues. Trimming cost V 6 bases and J 5 bases, with 19 bases left between them.